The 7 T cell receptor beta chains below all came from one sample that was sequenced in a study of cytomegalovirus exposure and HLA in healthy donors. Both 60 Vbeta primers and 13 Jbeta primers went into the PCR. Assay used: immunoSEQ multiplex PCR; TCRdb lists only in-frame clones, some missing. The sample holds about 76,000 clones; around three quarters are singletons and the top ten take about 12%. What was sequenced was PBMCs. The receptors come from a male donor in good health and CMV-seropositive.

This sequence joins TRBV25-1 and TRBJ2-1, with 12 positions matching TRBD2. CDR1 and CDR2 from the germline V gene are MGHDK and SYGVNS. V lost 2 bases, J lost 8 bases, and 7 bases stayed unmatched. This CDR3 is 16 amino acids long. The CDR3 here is CASSELAGGYRDEQFF. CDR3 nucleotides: TGTGCCAGCAGTGAACTAGCGGGAGGGTATCGGGATGAGCAGTTCTTC.

In nucleotides, the CDR3 is TGCAGCGTCGAACCTGGGACAGGGAGTAACTATGGCTACACCTTC. Protein product: CSVEPGTGSNYGYTF. V gene TRBV29-1 combines with J gene TRBJ1-2; 9 bases map to TRBD1. The J segment lost 1 base and the V segment lost 6 bases, leaving 9 bases of the junction unmatched. This CDR3 spans 15 amino acids. Germline CDR1 and CDR2: SQVTM and ANQGSEA.

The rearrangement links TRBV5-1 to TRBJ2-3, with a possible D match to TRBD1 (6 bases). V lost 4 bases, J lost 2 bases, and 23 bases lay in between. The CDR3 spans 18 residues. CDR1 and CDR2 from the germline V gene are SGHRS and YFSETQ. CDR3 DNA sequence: TGCGCCAGCAGCCGGCAGGGGACGGAGGTTATCTACACAGATACGCAGTATTTT. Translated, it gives CASSRQGTEVIYTDTQYF.

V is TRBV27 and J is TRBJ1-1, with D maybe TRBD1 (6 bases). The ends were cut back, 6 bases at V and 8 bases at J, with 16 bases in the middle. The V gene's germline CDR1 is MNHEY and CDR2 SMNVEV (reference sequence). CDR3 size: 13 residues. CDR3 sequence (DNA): TGTGCCAGCAGCCAGGGACAACCAAGAGAAGCTTTCTTT. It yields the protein CASSQGQPREAFF.

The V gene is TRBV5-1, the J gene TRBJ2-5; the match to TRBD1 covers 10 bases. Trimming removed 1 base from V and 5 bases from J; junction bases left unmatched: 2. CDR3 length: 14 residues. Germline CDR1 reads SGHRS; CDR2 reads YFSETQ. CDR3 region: CASSLRDRGETQYF. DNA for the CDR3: TGCGCCAGCAGCTTGAGGGACAGGGGTGAGACCCAGTACTTC.

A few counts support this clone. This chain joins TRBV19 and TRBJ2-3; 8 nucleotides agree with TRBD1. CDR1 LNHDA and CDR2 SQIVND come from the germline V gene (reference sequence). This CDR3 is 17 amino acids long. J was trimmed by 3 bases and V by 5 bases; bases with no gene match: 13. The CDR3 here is CASSASRTGRRTDTQYF. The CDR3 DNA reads TGTGCCAGTAGTGCTTCACGGACAGGGCGAAGGACAGATACGCAGTATTTT.

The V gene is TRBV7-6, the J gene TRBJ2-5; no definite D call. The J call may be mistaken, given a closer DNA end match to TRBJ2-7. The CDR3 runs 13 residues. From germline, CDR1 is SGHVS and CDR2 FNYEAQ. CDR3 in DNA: TGTGCCAGCAGCCCCGACATGGGCTACGAGCAGTACTTC. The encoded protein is CASSPDMGYEQYF.